Below are 21 T cell receptor beta chains sequenced from a single sample in a study of beta chain features in type 1 diabetes (dated by TCRdb to the late 2010s). Library preparation was by the immunoSEQ multiplex PCR assay. The High Capacity cDNA Reverse Transcription Kit was used to reverse transcribe all of the isolated RNA, meaning that expressed TCRB transcripts were what got sequenced. The immuneACCESS repertoire file appears here via TCRdb, limited to in-frame rearrangements. These files lack a portion of the clones; in checked studies, under half of the deficit traces to unresolved V genes, and the cause of the others is not known. The sample records roughly 180,000 clones, more than 10% of which are singletons. The ten most abundant clones make up 0.5% to 0.75% of the sample. Sequenced: central memory CD4+ T cells from blood. Receptors were obtained from a woman younger than 35 in good health.

The chain has TRBV7-2 and TRBJ2-7, with 10 bases aligning to TRBD1. J gave up 2 bases and V 2 bases, and 3 bases lay outside the gene matches. The CDR3 contains 15 residues. The germline gives CDR1 SGHTA, CDR2 FQGNSA. This CDR3 is CASSLNGQGAYEQYF. DNA of the CDR3: TGTGCCAGCAGCTTAAACGGACAGGGGGCCTACGAGCAGTACTTC.

This rearrangement joins TRBV6-6 to TRBJ1-1; 8 positions agree with TRBD1. The J segment lost 2 bases and the V segment lost 2 bases, leaving 7 bases of the junction unmatched. Germline CDR1 reads MNHNY; CDR2 reads SVGAGI (reference sequence). The CDR3 is 16 residues long. In DNA form, the CDR3 reads TGTGCCAGCAGTTACCCGAGCAGGGGGCGAAACACTGAAGCTTTCTTT. Encoded protein: CASSYPSRGRNTEAFF.

This clone was seen more than once but under ten times. The chain employs TRBV15 and TRBJ2-3, with TRBD1 identical over 8 bases. Germline loops: CDR1 LNHNV, CDR2 YYDKDF (reference sequence). V lost 2 bases and J lost 6; bases outside the gene matches: 13. The CDR3 is 17 residues long. CDR3 in amino acids: CATSRSLRTGNEDTQYF. CDR3 in DNA: TGTGCCACCAGCAGATCGCTCCGGACAGGGAACGAGGATACGCAGTATTTT.

The chain is built from TRBV30 and TRBJ1-4; unclear D gene. V was trimmed by 0 bases and J by 0 bases, leaving 14 bases between them. The CDR3 is made up of 17 amino acids. CDR1 GTSNPN and CDR2 SVGIG come from the germline V gene (reference sequence). The CDR3 spells CAWSVQPLSATNEKLFF. DNA of the CDR3: TGTGCCTGGAGTGTACAACCCCTGTCAGCAACTAATGAAAAACTGTTTTTT.

The gene calls are TRBV28 and TRBJ2-7; weak D call: TRBD1 (6 bases). Trimming took 6 bases from V and 2 from J, leaving 17 bases between them. The CDR3 has 15 amino acids. Germline assignment: CDR1 MDHEN and CDR2 SYDVKM. CDR3 amino acids: CASRDTGTTPYEQYF. For the CDR3, the DNA is TGTGCCAGCAGGGATACCGGGACAACCCCCTACGAGCAGTACTTC.

This clone has just a few counts. The junction departs from the called germline gene at one end, perhaps through a read error. V and J are TRBV7-9 and TRBJ2-1; 7 nucleotides agree with TRBD2. The CDR3 runs 14 residues. CDR1 is SEHNR and CDR2 is FQNEAQ in the germline V gene (reference sequence). As DNA, the CDR3 is TGTGCCAGCAGCTTCCGAAGGGTTGGGGACTACCTAATCTTC. It encodes CASSFRRVGDYLIF.

This clone was seen many times. The chain has TRBV5-1 and TRBJ2-1, with 8 bases lining up with TRBD2. V trimming: 7 bases; J trimming: 3 bases; junction bases outside the gene matches: 9. There are 15 residues in the CDR3. Germline CDR1 reads SGHRS; CDR2 reads YFSETQ. This CDR3 is CASRVAGTGYNEQFF. The CDR3 region has the DNA TGCGCCAGCCGCGTAGCGGGAACCGGCTACAATGAGCAGTTCTTC.

This chain's CDR3 is CASSFRGGSYNEQFF. The CDR3 DNA sequence: TGTGCCAGCAGCTTTCGGGGGGGCTCCTACAATGAGCAGTTCTTC. This chain links TRBV7-9 with TRBJ2-1, with 8 bases identical to TRBD2. The ends lost 3 bases at V and 0 bases at J; junction bases unmatched: 1. Germline-derived CDR1 and CDR2 are SEHNR and FQNEAQ (reference sequence). This CDR3 contains 15 residues.

This clone occurred a few times. In DNA, the CDR3 is TGTGCCACCAACAGGGACTTCACCTACAATGAGCAGTTCTTC. Translating it yields CATNRDFTYNEQFF. The chain couples TRBV15 to TRBJ2-1; either TRBD1 or TRBD2 may supply D (6 bases each). The germline V gene encodes CDR1 LNHNV and CDR2 YYDKDF (reference sequence). The CDR3 totals 14 residues. The germline V and J ends were trimmed by 7 bases and 2 bases, with 12 bases remaining between them.

The chain joins TRBV30 to TRBJ1-2; D is perhaps TRBD1 (6 bases). The CDR3 sequence is 14 residues long. The V gene's germline CDR1 is GTSNPN and CDR2 SVGIG (reference sequence). Trimming removed 2 bases from V and 1 base from J, with 11 bases in between. The CDR3 sequence: CAWSTGHHNYGYTF. The CDR3 bases are TGTGCCTGGAGTACGGGACACCATAACTATGGCTACACCTTC.

This chain uses TRBV19 with TRBJ2-1; TRBD1 matches at 7 bases. The CDR3 runs 16 residues. In germline, CDR1 is LNHDA, CDR2 SQIVND (reference sequence). Trimming took 6 bases from V and 5 from J; bases not matched to a gene: 13. Written as DNA, the CDR3 is TGTGCCAGTAGGAGGGGGAGAGACAGGGTCCACAATGAGCAGTTCTTC. Residues: CASRRGRDRVHNEQFF.

This clone has a handful of counts. This chain joins TRBV23-1 and TRBJ2-1, with TRBD2 matching over 7 bases. TRBV23-1 is flagged as an ORF with uncertain function. The junction had 14 bases not matched to a gene; V was cut back by 6 bases and J by 0 bases. The CDR3 totals 18 residues. This CDR3 reads CASSSLFPQRGSYNEQFF. CDR3 bases: TGCGCCAGCAGCTCACTGTTCCCACAGCGGGGCTCCTACAATGAGCAGTTCTTC.

This clone turned up a few times. J is TRBJ2-7 and V is TRBV28, with D perhaps matching TRBD2 (6 bases). Trimming removed 5 bases from V and 10 bases from J, with 24 bases in between. This CDR3 region has 15 residues. Germline loops: CDR1 MDHEN, CDR2 SYDVKM. CDR3 in DNA: TGTGCCAGCAGTGCTACGGGCCGGTGGGGGGTAGGACAGTACTTC. This codes for CASSATGRWGVGQYF.

This chain joins TRBV14 and TRBJ2-7, with 11 bases that match TRBD2. This CDR3 has 18 amino acids. The germline V gene has CDR1 SGHDN and CDR2 FVKESK. V was pared by 4 bases and J by 0 bases, with 11 bases of the junction left unmatched. As DNA, the CDR3 is TGTGCCAGCAGCCCCACATTACTAGCGGGAGTCTTCTCCTACGAGCAGTACTTC. Protein: CASSPTLLAGVFSYEQYF.

This clone was recorded many times. The chain combines TRBV29-1 with TRBJ2-3; 8 positions match TRBD1. V dropped 0 bases and J dropped 2; count of bases not matched to a gene: 10. The germline gives CDR1 SQVTM, CDR2 ANQGSEA. The CDR3 runs to 17 residues. CDR3 bases: TGCAGCGTTGAAGACACCCTGCGGACAGGGCCCACAGATACGCAGTATTTT. Its translation is CSVEDTLRTGPTDTQYF.

DNA of the CDR3: TGTGCCAGCAGCTACACTAGCGGCCAGCAGTTCTTC. Translated: CASSYTSGQQFF. This chain links TRBV4-2 with TRBJ2-1, with 8 bases identical to TRBD2. CDR1 and CDR2 from the germline V gene are LGHNA and YNFKEQ. V dropped 5 bases and J dropped 11; count of bases not matched to a gene: 5. This CDR3 contains 12 residues.

In this sample, this clone turned up many times. This chain uses TRBV7-9 with TRBJ2-3, with D perhaps matching TRBD2 (5 bases). The CDR3 totals 16 residues. Per the germline V gene, CDR1 is SEHNR and CDR2 is FQNEAQ (reference sequence). V lost 4 bases and J lost 0, with 14 bases in between. CDR3 sequence (DNA): TGTGCCAGCAGCTCCCCGGCGGGCGGTAGCACAGATACGCAGTATTTT. This encodes CASSSPAGGSTDTQYF.

This clone was detected only a few times. This chain joins TRBV2 and TRBJ2-1; weak D call: TRBD2 (6 bases). Germline loops: CDR1 SNHLY, CDR2 FYNNEI. Trimming pared 6 bases from V and 3 bases from J, leaving 15 bases between. The CDR3 loop spans 15 amino acids. CDR3 bases: TGTGCCAGCAGGGCGACTAGTTCTCTCTACAATGAGCAGTTCTTC. Translated: CASRATSSLYNEQFF. Variable domain in full (rest from reference TRBV2 and TRBJ2-1): EPEVTQTPSHQVTQMGQEVILRCVPISNHLYFYWYRQILGQKVEFLVSFYNNEISEKSEIFDDQFSVERPDGSNFTLKIRSTKLEDSAMYFCASRATSSLYNEQFFGPGTRLTVL.

The rearrangement uses TRBV28 and TRBJ2-3; no definite D call. Per germline, CDR1 MDHEN and CDR2 SYDVKM. The CDR3 has 15 amino acids. V dropped 5 bases and J dropped 0 bases, with 12 bases sitting between them. Written as DNA, the CDR3 is TGTGCCAGCAGTCTCTCCCCTACTAGCACAGATACGCAGTATTTT. Protein: CASSLSPTSTDTQYF.

CDR3 amino acids: CASSTFTGGTEAFF. In DNA form, the CDR3 reads TGTGCCAGCAGCACTTTTACAGGGGGCACTGAAGCTTTCTTT. The chain joins TRBV11-1 to TRBJ1-1; TRBD1 agrees at 8 bases. This CDR3 is built from 14 residues. The V and J ends lost 5 bases and 4 bases, in that order; junction bases with no gene match: 6. Germline-derived CDR1 and CDR2 are SGHAT and FQDESV (reference sequence).

This clone was seen a few times. V usage is TRBV5-1 and J usage is TRBJ2-5; tentative D call: TRBD2 (5 bases). The CDR3 has 17 residues. Deletions cut 4 bases from V and 1 base from J, with 20 bases between. Germline values: CDR1 SGHRS, CDR2 YFSETQ. The CDR3 region has the DNA TGCGCCAGCAGCCCGACTCGACGGGGTTCGGCCCAAGAGACCCAGTACTTC. It translates to CASSPTRRGSAQETQYF. Together with reference TRBV5-1 and TRBJ2-5, the CDR3 gives the full variable domain: KAGVTQTPRYLIKTRGQQVTLSCSPISGHRSVSWYQQTPGQGLQFLFEYFSETQRNKGNFPGRFSGRQFSNSRSEMNVSTLELGDSALYLCASSPTRRGSAQETQYFGPGTRLLVL.